This TCR beta chain was sequenced for a study of radiation and T cells in renal cell carcinoma. Study-level information: Nephrectomy followed 15 Gy stereotactic body radiation by 4 weeks. Study results and caveats: Pretreatment tumor biopsies were lacking, so baseline clonotypes are unknown.

Time point specified: blood 2 weeks post-SBRT. This sample's treatment: 15 Gy SBRT to primary tumor, nephrectomy 4 weeks later. This renal cell carcinoma was of the clear cell type. Repertoires were generated with immunoSEQ multiplex PCR, while TCRdb's copy carries only in-frame clones and drops some. The sample carries tens of thousands of clones, around three quarters recorded once. CDR1 and CDR2 (germline): MNHEY, SVGAGI. V dropped 6 bases and J dropped 5; count of bases not matched to a gene: 4. The CDR3 sequence is 13 residues long. On this clone: The antigen is unknown.

The chain has TRBV6-5 and TRBJ2-5; 9 bases are shared with TRBD2. Sequenced here: blood, sampled from a patient whose treatment included radiotherapy and nephrectomy. This sequence was found in a man aged 55 to 70 with renal cell carcinoma. CDR3 nucleotide sequence: TGTGCCAGCAGCTTAGCGGGAGCGGAGACCCAGTACTTC. This codes for CASSLAGAETQYF.